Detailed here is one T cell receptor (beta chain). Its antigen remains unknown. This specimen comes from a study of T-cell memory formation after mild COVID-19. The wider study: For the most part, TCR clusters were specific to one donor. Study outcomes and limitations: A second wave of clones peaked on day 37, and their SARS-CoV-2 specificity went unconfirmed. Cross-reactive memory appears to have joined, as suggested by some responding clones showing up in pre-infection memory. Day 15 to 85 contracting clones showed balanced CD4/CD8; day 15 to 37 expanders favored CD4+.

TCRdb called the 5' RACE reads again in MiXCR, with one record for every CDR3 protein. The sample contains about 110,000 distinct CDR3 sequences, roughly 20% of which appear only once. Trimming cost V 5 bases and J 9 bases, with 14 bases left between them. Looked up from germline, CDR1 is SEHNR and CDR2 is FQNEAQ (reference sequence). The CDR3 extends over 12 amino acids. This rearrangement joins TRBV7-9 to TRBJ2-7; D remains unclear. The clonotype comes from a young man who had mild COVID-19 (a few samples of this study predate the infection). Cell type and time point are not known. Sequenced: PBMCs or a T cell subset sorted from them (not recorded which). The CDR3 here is CASSPLGGGQYF. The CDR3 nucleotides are TGTGCCAGCAGCCCGCTAGGTGGTGGGCAGTACTTC.